This passage covers 14 T cell receptor beta chains from one sample sequenced in a study of blood T cell repertoires in COVID-19. TCRdb's table, derived via immunoSEQ multiplex PCR, lists solely in-frame clones and lacks some. The table shows about 57,000 clones, with around 90% occurring only once. Material for sequencing was peripheral blood. These receptors were collected from a woman aged 80 or over with COVID-19, enrolled during active disease.

The chain carries TRBV9 and TRBJ2-1, with a tentative D call TRBD2 (5 bases). Germline values: CDR1 SGDLS, CDR2 YYNGEE. The CDR3 consists of 15 residues. V lost 0 bases, J lost 4 bases, and 11 bases lay in between. CDR3 sequence reads: CASSVAWRPYNEQFF. The CDR3 nucleotides are TGTGCCAGCAGCGTAGCTTGGAGGCCGTACAATGAGCAGTTCTTC.

The chain uses TRBV27 and TRBJ2-1; D is unclear. Germline assignment: CDR1 MNHEY and CDR2 SMNVEV (reference sequence). V lost 6 bases, J lost 0 bases, and 6 bases lay in between. The CDR3 is made up of 13 amino acids. CDR3 sequence: CASSLNSYNEQFF. CDR3 DNA sequence: TGTGCCAGCAGCCTAAACTCCTACAATGAGCAGTTCTTC.

The chain joins TRBV7-8 to TRBJ2-2, with D perhaps TRBD1 (5 bases). The V gene's germline CDR1 is SGHVS and CDR2 FQNEAQ. Trimming stripped 2 bases from V and 6 bases from J, with 16 bases between. The length of the CDR3 is 16 residues. This chain's CDR3 is CASSLNEKGFAGELFF. The CDR3 nucleotides are TGTGCCAGCAGCTTAAACGAGAAGGGGTTCGCCGGGGAGCTGTTTTTT.

This sequence joins TRBV10-3 and TRBJ1-1; TRBD1 matches at 8 bases. V lost 6 bases to trimming and J lost 6 bases; unmatched junction nucleotides: 9. The CDR3 is made up of 14 amino acids. Germline CDR1 reads ENHRY; CDR2 reads SYGVKD. CDR3 sequence: CAIRDYRGVSEAFF. The CDR3 coding sequence is TGTGCCATCAGAGACTACAGGGGGGTCTCTGAAGCTTTCTTT.

The rearrangement links TRBV7-2 to TRBJ2-1, with 14 bases fitting TRBD2. Germline V gene data show CDR1 as SGHTA and CDR2 as FQGNSA. This CDR3 region has 16 residues. With 1 base clipped from V and 4 bases from J, the junction kept 0 bases outside the gene matches. CDR3 amino acids: CASSLGLAGGYNEQFF. The CDR3 DNA is TGTGCCAGCAGCTTAGGACTAGCGGGGGGGTACAATGAGCAGTTCTTC.

The V and J genes are TRBV9 and TRBJ2-5; D might be TRBD2 (5 bases). CDR1 SGDLS and CDR2 YYNGEE come from the germline V gene. The CDR3 consists of 14 residues. The V end lost 4 bases, the J end lost 1 base, and 11 bases lay between the germline ends. The CDR3 spells CASSPGLAQETQYF. The CDR3 nucleotides are TGTGCCAGCAGCCCCGGGCTAGCCCAAGAGACCCAGTACTTC.

The chain is built from TRBV3-1 (or the pseudogene TRBV3-2) and TRBJ2-1; perhaps TRBD2 as D (7 bases). Germline CDR1 is LGHDT and CDR2 is YNNKEL (reference sequence). The CDR3 sequence is 15 residues long. V dropped 1 base and J dropped 6 bases, with 13 bases sitting between them. The CDR3 DNA reads TGTGCCAGCAGCCAAGTTGGGGGGGGGCTCAATGAGCAGTTCTTC. It encodes CASSQVGGGLNEQFF.

This rearrangement joins TRBV5-1 to TRBJ2-1, with TRBD2 matching over 14 bases. Looked up from germline, CDR1 is SGHRS and CDR2 is YFSETQ. Trimming removed 3 bases from V and 2 bases from J; junction bases left unmatched: 10. The CDR3 loop spans 19 amino acids. CDR3 sequence (DNA): TGCGCCAGCAGCTCCTCCGGGACTAGCGGGGGCCGAACCTACAATGAGCAGTTCTTC. It is translated as CASSSSGTSGGRTYNEQFF.

V is TRBV7-2 and J is TRBJ1-2; 8 nucleotides line up with TRBD1. Germline lookup yields CDR1 SGHTA and CDR2 FQGNSA. Trimming at V came to 5 bases and at J to 7 bases, leaving 9 bases not matched to a gene. The CDR3 is 14 residues long. The CDR3 spells CASSEDRVFSGYTF. The CDR3 DNA is TGTGCCAGCAGCGAGGACAGGGTCTTTTCTGGCTACACCTTC.

This clone was counted only a few times. The gene calls are TRBV18 and TRBJ1-5; D is possibly TRBD1 (6 bases). The CDR3 is 15 amino acids. Germline loops: CDR1 KGHSH, CDR2 LQKENI. Deletions cut 6 bases from V and 0 bases from J, with 12 bases between. CDR3 coding DNA: TGTGCCAGCTCCCGCGGACAGACTAGCAATCAGCCCCAGCATTTT. Translation gives CASSRGQTSNQPQHF.

This rearrangement joins TRBV28 to TRBJ2-7, with D possibly being TRBD2 (5 bases). The CDR3 extends over 16 amino acids. Germline assignment: CDR1 MDHEN and CDR2 SYDVKM. Trimming removed 7 bases at V and 5 bases at J, with 24 bases between. The DNA for the CDR3 is TGTGCCAGCATTTCGGGGTTGAAAGGAGAGACGGACGAGCAGTACTTC. Translation: CASISGLKGETDEQYF.

This clone was picked up a small number of times. The rearrangement joins TRBV2 to TRBJ2-1; 14 bases fit TRBD2. In germline, CDR1 is SNHLY, CDR2 FYNNEI. The length of the CDR3 is 16 residues. V was clipped by 6 bases and J by 7 bases; unmatched bases: 8. Written as DNA, the CDR3 is TGTGCCAGCAGGTTAGACTGGACTAGCGGGGGGAATGAGCAGTTCTTC. Residues: CASRLDWTSGGNEQFF.

This clone occurred a few times. The chain is built from TRBV18 and TRBJ1-1; D gene uncertain. Trimming took 2 bases from V and 2 from J, leaving 12 bases between them. In germline, CDR1 is KGHSH, CDR2 LQKENI. The CDR3 spans 15 residues. The CDR3 coding sequence is TGTGCCAGCTCACCAGCAGGAGGGTTCAACACTGAAGCTTTCTTT. Amino acids: CASSPAGGFNTEAFF.

The rearrangement links TRBV5-6 to TRBJ2-5; 7 positions match TRBD1. The CDR3 contains 14 residues. Germline CDR1 SGHDT, CDR2 YYEEEE. V lost 4 bases and J lost 2; bases outside the gene matches: 5. Written as DNA, the CDR3 is TGTGCCAGCAGCCCCGTGGACAGGCAAGAGACCCAGTACTTC. Translation gives CASSPVDRQETQYF.